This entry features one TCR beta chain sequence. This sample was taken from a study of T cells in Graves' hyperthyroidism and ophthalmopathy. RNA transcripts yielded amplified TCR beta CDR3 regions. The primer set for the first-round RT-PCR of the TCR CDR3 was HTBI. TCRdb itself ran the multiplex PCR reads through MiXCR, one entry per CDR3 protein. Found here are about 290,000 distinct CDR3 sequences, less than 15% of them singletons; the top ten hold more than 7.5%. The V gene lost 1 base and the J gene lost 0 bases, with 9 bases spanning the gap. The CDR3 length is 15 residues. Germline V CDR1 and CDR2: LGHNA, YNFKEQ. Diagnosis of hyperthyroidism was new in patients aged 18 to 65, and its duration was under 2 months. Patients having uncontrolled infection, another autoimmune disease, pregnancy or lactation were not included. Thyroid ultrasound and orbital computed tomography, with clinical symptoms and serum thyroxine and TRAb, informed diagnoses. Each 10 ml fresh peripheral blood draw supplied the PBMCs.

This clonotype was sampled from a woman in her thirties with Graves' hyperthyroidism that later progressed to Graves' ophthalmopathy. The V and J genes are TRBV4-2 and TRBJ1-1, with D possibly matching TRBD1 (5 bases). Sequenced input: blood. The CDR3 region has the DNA TGTGCCAGCAGCCAAGGGGGGGTAATGAACACTGAAGCTTTCTTT. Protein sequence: CASSQGGVMNTEAFF.